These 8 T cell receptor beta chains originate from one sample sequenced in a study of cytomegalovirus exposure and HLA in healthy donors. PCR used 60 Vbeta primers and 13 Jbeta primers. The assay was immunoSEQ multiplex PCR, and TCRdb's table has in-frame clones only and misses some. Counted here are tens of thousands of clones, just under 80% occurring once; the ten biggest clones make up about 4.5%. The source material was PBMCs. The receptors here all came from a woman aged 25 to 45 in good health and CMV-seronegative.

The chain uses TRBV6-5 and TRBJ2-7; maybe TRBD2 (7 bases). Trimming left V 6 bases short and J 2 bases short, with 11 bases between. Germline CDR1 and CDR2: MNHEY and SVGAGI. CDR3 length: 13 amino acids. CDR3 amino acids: CASRRGQTYEQYF. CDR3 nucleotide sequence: TGTGCCAGCAGGCGGGGGCAGACCTACGAGCAGTACTTC.

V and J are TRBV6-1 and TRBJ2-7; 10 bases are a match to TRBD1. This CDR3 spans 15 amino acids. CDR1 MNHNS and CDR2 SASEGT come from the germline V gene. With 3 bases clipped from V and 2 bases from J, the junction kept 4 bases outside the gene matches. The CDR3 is CASSDSGTGAYEQYF. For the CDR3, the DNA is TGTGCCAGCAGTGACTCGGGGACAGGGGCCTACGAGCAGTACTTC.

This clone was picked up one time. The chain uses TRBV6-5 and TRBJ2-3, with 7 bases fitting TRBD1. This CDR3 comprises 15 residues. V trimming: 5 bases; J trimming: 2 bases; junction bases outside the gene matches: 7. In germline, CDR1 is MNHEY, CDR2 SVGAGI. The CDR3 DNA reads TGTGCCAGCAGTAGCCGGGACAGTTCCACAGATACGCAGTATTTT. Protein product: CASSSRDSSTDTQYF.

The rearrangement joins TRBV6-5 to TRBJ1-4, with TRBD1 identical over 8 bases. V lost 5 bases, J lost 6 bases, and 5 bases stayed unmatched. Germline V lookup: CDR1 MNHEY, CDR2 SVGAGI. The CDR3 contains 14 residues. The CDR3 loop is CASSDRGLYEKLFF. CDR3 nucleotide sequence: TGTGCCAGCAGTGACAGGGGACTCTATGAAAAACTGTTTTTT.

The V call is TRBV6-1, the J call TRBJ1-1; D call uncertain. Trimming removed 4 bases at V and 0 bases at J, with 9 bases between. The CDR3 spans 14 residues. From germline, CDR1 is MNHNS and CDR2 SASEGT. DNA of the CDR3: TGTGCCAGCAGTGTTGAGATCCTGAACACTGAAGCTTTCTTT. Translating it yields CASSVEILNTEAFF.

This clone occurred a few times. CDR3 protein: CASSSRQGNGGPLHF. The DNA for the CDR3 is TGTGCCAGCAGTTCCCGACAGGGGAACGGGGGACCCCTCCACTTT. The chain is built from TRBV28 and TRBJ1-6, with TRBD1 matching 8 bases. CDR3 length equals 15 residues. Germline trimming cut 4 bases from V and 12 bases from J; bases unmatched to any gene: 11. Per the germline V gene, CDR1 is MDHEN and CDR2 is SYDVKM.

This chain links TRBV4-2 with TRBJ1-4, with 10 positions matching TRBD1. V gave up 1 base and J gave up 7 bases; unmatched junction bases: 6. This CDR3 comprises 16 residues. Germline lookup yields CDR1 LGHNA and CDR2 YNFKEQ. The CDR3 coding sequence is TGTGCCAGCAGCCAAGCAGAGACAGGGGGCGGTGAAAAACTGTTTTTT. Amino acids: CASSQAETGGGEKLFF.

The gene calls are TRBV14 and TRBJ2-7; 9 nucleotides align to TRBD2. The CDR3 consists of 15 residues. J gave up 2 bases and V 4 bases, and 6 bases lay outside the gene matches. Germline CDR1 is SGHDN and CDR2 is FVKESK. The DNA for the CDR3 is TGTGCCAGCAGCCCATGGACTAGCGCTGCCTACGAGCAGTACTTC. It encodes CASSPWTSAAYEQYF.